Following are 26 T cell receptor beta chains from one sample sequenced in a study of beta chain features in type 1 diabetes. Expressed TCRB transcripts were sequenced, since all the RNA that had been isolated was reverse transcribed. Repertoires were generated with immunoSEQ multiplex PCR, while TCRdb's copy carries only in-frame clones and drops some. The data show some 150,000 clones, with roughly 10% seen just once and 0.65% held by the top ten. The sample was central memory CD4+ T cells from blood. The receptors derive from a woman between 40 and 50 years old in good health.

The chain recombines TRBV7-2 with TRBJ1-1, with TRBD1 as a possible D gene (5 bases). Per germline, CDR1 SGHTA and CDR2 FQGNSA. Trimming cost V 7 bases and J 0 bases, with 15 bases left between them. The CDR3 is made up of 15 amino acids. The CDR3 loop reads CASNGDFVMNTEAFF. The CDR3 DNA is TGTGCCAGCAATGGGGACTTCGTCATGAACACTGAAGCTTTCTTT.

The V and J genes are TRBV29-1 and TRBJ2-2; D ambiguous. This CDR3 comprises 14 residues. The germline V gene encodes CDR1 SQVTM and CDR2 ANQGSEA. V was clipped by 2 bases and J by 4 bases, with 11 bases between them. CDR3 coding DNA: TGCAGCGTTGAAACGCCGAGAGGCACCGGGGAGCTGTTTTTT. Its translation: CSVETPRGTGELFF.

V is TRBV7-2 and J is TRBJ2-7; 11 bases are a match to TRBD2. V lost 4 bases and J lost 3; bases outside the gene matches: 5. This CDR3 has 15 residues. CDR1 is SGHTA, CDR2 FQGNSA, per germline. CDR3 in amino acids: CASSSTSGALYEQYF. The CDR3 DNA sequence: TGTGCCAGCAGCTCGACTAGCGGGGCCCTCTACGAGCAGTACTTC.

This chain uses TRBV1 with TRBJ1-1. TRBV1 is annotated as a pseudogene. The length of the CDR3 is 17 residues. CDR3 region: CTSSQDCGLLGGTEAFF. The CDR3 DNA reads TGCACCAGCAGCCAAGATTGCGGATTACTCGGGGGCACTGAAGCTTTCTTT.

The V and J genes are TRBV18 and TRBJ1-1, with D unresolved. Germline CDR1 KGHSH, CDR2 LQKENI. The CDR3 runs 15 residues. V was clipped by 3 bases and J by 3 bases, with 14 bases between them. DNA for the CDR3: TGTGCCAGCTCACCCCGAGGAAGATCGGACACTGAAGCTTTCTTT. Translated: CASSPRGRSDTEAFF.

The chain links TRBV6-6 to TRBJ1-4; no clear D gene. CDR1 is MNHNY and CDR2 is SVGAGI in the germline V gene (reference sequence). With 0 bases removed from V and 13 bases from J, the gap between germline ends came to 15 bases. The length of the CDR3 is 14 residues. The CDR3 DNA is TGTGCCAGCAGTTACTCGCAGAGGGTGATGACACTGTTTTTT. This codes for CASSYSQRVMTLFF.

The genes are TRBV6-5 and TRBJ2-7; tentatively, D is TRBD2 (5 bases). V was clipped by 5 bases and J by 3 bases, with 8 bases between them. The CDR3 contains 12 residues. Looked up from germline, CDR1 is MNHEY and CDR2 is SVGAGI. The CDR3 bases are TGTGCCAGCAGTCTCGCGGGCTACGAGCAGTACTTC. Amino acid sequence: CASSLAGYEQYF.

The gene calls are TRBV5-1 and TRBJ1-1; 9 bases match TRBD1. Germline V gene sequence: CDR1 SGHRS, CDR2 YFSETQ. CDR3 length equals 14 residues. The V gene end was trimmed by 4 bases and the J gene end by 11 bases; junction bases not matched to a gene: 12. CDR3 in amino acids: CASSTGTGINRAFF. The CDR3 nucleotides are TGCGCCAGCAGCACCGGGACAGGGATTAATCGGGCTTTCTTT.

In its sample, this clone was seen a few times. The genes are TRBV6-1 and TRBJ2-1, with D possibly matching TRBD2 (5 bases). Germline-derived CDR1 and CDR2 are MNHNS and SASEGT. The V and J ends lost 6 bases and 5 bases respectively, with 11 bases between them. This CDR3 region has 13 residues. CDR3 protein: CASRVGLDNEQFF. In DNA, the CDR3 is TGTGCCAGCAGGGTTGGACTTGACAATGAGCAGTTCTTC.

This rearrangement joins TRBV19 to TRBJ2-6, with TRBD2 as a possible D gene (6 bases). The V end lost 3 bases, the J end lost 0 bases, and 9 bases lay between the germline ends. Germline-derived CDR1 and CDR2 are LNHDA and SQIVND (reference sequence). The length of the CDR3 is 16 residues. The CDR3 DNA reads TGTGCCAGTAGTATGGCCGGGGGCTCTGGGGCCAACGTCCTGACTTTC. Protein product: CASSMAGGSGANVLTF.

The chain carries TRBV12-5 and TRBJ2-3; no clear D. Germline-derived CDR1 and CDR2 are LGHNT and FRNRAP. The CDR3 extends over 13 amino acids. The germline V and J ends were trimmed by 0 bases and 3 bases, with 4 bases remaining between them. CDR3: CASGLVGTDTQYF. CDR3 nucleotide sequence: TGTGCTAGTGGTTTGGTCGGGACAGATACGCAGTATTTT.

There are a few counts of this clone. The chain's CDR3 is CASSYSNSARGTQYF. CDR3 in DNA: TGTGCCAGCAGTTACTCGAACTCGGCCCGGGGGACCCAGTACTTC. The V call is TRBV6-6, the J call TRBJ2-5, with D tentatively TRBD2 (5 bases). Germline V gives CDR1 MNHNY, CDR2 SVGAGI (reference sequence). The V gene lost 0 bases and the J gene lost 7 bases, with 15 bases spanning the gap. This CDR3 has 15 amino acids.

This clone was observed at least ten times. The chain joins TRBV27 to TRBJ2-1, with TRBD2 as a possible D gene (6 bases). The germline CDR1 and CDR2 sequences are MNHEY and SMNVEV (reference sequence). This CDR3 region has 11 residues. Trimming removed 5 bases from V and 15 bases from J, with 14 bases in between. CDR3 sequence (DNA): TGTGCCAGCAGTAGGAGGAGGGGATGGTTCTTC. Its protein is CASSRRRGWFF.

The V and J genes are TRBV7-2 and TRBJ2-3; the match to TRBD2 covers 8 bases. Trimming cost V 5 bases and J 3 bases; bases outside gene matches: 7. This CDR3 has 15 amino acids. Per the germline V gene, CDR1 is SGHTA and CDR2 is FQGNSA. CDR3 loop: CASSLRGGGTDTQYF. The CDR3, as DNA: TGTGCCAGCAGCCTCCGGGGGGGCGGGACAGATACGCAGTATTTT. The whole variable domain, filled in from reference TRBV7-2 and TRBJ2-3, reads GAGVSQSPSNKVTEKGKDVELRCDPISGHTALYWYRQSLGQGLEFLIYFQGNSAPDKSGLPSDRFSAERTGGSVSTLTIQRTQQEDSAVYLCASSLRGGGTDTQYFGPGTRLTVL.

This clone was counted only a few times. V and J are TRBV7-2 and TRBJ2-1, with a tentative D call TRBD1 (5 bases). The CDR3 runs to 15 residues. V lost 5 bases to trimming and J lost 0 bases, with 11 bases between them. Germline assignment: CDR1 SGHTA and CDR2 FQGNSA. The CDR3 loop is CASSGRQSSYNEQFF. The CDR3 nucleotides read TGTGCCAGCAGCGGCAGACAGAGCTCCTACAATGAGCAGTTCTTC.

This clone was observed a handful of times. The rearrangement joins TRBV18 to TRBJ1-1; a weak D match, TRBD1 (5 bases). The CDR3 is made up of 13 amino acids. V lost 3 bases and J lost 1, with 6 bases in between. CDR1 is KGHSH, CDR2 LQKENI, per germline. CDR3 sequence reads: CASSPDTNTEAFF. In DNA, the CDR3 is TGTGCCAGCTCACCGGACACGAACACTGAAGCTTTCTTT.

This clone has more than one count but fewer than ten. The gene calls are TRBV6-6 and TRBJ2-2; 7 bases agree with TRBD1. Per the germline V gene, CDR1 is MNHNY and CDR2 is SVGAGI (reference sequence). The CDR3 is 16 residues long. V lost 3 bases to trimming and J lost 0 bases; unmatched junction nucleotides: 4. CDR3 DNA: TGTGCCAGCAGTTATTCCCAGGGGGCGAACACCGGGGAGCTGTTTTTT. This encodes CASSYSQGANTGELFF.

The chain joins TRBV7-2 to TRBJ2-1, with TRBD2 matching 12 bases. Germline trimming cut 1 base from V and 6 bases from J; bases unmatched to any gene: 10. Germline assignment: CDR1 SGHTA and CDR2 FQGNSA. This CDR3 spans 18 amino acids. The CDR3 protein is CASSLVIPSGGAGNEQFF. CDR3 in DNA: TGTGCCAGCAGCTTAGTAATTCCTAGCGGGGGGGCCGGCAATGAGCAGTTCTTC.

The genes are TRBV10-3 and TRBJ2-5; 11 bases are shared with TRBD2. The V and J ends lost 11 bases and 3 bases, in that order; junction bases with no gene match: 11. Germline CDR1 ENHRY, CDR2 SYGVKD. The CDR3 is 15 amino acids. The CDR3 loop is CAAASGLADEETQYF. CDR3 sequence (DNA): TGTGCCGCCGCTTCGGGACTAGCGGACGAAGAGACCCAGTACTTC.

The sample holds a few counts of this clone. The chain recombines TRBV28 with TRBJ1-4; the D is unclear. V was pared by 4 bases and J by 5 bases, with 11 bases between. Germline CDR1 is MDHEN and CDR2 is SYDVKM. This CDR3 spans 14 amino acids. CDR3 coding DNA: TGTGCCAGCAGTTCCCGTGGGCAAAATGAAAAACTGTTTTTT. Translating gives CASSSRGQNEKLFF.

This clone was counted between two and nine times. The CDR3 is CASSRNVGQGETQYF. The CDR3 bases are TGCGCCAGCAGCCGGAACGTTGGACAGGGTGAGACCCAGTACTTC. V usage is TRBV4-1 and J usage is TRBJ2-5, with 8 nucleotides matching TRBD1. Unmatched junction bases numbered 9, after V lost 4 bases and J lost 5 bases. Per the germline V gene, CDR1 is MGHRA and CDR2 is YSYEKL. The CDR3 length is 15 residues.

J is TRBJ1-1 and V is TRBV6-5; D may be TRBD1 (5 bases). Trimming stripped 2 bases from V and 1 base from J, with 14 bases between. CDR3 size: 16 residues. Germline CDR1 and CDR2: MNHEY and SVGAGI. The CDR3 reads CASSYDGHRGNTEAFF. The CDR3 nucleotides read TGTGCCAGCAGTTACGATGGACACCGAGGGAACACTGAAGCTTTCTTT.

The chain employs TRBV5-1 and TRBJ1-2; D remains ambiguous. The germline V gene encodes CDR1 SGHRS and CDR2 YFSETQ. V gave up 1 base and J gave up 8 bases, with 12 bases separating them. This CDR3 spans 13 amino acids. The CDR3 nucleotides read TGCGCCAGCAGCTTGAAGCCGGGAGAAGGCTACACCTTC. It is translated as CASSLKPGEGYTF.

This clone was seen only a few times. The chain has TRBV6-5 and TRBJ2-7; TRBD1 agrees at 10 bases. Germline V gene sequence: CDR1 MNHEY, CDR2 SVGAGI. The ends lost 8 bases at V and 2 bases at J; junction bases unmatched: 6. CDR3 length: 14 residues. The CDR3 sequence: CASRDGQGAYEQYF. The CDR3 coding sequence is TGTGCCAGCCGGGATGGACAGGGGGCCTACGAGCAGTACTTC.

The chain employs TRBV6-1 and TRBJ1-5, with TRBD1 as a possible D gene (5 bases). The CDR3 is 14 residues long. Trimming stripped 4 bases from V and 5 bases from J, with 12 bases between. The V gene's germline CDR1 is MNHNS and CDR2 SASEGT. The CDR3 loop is CASSGGLTDQPQHF. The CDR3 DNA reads TGTGCCAGCAGTGGGGGACTGACGGATCAGCCCCAGCATTTT.

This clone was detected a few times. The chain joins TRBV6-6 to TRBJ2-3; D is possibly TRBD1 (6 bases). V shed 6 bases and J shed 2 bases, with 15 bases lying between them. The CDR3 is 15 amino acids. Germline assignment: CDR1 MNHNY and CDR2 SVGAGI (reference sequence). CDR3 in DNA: TGTGCCAGCAGCCACCCCGGGACAAACACAGATACGCAGTATTTT. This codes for CASSHPGTNTDTQYF.